Below, one T cell receptor (beta chain) is given with its context. The data were obtained in a study of blood T cell repertoires in COVID-19. Study information: Acute and convalescent COVID-19 samples came from the United States, Italy and Spain. Sample material is recorded as cDNA or gDNA derived from T cells, B-cell-depleted T cells, or PBMCs.

Seattle patients were enrolled during active infection and followed longitudinally. The CDR3 has 15 amino acids. Per the germline V gene, CDR1 is MNHEY and CDR2 is SVGAGI. Trimming stripped 6 bases from V and 1 base from J, with 15 bases between. The repertoire was sequenced with immunoSEQ multiplex PCR; TCRdb's copy has only in-frame clones and lacks some. The table shows about 360,000 clones, with around 88% occurring only once. The sequencing input was peripheral blood. This rearrangement joins TRBV6-5 to TRBJ1-1; a possible D gene is TRBD1 (6 bases). This receptor was identified in a woman aged 55-75 years with COVID-19, enrolled during active disease. CDR3 coding DNA: TGTGCCAGCAGACCCAAGACAGGCCAGAACACTGAAGCTTTCTTT. It codes for CASRPKTGQNTEAFF.